This T cell receptor beta chain was sequenced for a study of cytomegalovirus exposure and HLA in healthy donors. About the research overall: One earlier analysis, a look at 200 million or so T cells, found some 110 million unique TCR beta sequences. Study results and caveats: Upon later analysis, HLA-associated TCR beta chains proved more clonally expanded than other, equally common chains.

A single count supports this clone. What it recognizes is unknown. PCR was performed using 60 Vbeta and 13 Jbeta primers. Generated by immunoSEQ multiplex PCR, the TCRdb table keeps only in-frame clones and is missing some. The data contain approximately 150,000 clones, more than 60% of them singletons. The CDR3 covers 12 residues. The germline CDR1 and CDR2 sequences are GTSNPN and SVGIG (reference sequence). Trimming took 2 bases from V and 1 from J, leaving 5 bases between them. The material sequenced was PBMCs. The chain is built from TRBV30 and TRBJ1-1, with D uncertain. This receptor was identified in a woman younger than 45 in good health and CMV-seropositive. CDR3 nucleotides: TGTGCCTGGAGTCGCGAGAACACTGAAGCTTTCTTT. Translation gives CAWSRENTEAFF.